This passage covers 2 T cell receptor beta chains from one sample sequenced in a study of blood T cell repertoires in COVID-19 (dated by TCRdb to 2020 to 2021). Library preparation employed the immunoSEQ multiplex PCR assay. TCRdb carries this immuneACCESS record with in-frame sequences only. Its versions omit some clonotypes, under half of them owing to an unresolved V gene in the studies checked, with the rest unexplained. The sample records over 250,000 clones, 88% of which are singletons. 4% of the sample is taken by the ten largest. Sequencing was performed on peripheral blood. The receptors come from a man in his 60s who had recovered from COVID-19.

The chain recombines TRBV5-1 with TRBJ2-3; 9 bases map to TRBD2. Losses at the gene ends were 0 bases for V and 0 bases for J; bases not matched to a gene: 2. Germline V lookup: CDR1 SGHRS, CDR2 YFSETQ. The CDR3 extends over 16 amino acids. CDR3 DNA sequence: TGCGCCAGCAGCTTGGATAGCGGGGGTAGCACAGATACGCAGTATTTT. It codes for CASSLDSGGSTDTQYF.

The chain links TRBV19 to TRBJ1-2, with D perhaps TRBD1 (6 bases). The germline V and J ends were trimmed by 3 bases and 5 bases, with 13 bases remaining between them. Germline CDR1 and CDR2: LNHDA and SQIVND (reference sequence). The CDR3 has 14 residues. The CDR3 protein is CASSIGGAQYGYTF. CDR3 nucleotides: TGTGCCAGTAGTATTGGGGGCGCCCAATATGGCTACACCTTC.